The clone carrying this T cell receptor beta chain was observed a few times. The antigen remains undetermined. MiXCR, run by TCRdb on the 5' RACE reads, gives a single entry per CDR3 protein. The data contain under 250,000 distinct CDR3 sequences, around 10% of them singletons. The data were obtained in a study of T-cell memory formation after mild COVID-19. In the study overall: Each donor largely had its own TCR clusters.

V trimming: 1 base; J trimming: 2 bases; junction bases outside the gene matches: 7. The CDR3 covers 17 residues. CDR1 is LGHNA and CDR2 is YNFKEQ in the germline V gene. General study points: The main location of contracting CD4+ clones was CM and EM, and that of contracting CD8+ clones was EMRA. Cross-reactive memory seemingly joined, as some responding clones were found in pre-infection memory.

This clonotype was obtained from a man aged 18 to 35 who had mild COVID-19 (a few samples of this study predate the infection). Cell type and time point are not known. The chain combines TRBV4-2 with TRBJ2-1; TRBD2 aligns across 8 bases. The sequencing sample was made of PBMCs or a T cell subset sorted from them (not recorded which). DNA of the CDR3: TGTGCCAGCAGCCAAGTATCCGGGGGGGATGCCTACAATGAGCAGTTCTTC. This gives the protein CASSQVSGGDAYNEQFF.